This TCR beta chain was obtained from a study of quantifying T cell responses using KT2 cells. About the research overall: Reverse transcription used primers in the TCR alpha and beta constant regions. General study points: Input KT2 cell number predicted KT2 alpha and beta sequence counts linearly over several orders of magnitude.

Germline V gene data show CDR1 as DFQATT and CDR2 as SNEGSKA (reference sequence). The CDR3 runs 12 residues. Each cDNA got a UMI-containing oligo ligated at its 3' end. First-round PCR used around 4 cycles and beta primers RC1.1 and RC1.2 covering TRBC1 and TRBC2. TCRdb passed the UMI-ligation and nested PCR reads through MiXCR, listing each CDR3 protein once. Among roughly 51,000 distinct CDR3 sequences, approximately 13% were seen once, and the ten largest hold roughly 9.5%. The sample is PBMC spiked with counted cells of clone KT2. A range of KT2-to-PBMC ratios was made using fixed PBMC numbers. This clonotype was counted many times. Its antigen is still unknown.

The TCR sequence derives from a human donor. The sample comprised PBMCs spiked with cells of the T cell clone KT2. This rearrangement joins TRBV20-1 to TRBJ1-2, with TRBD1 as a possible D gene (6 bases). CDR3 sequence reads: CTPRGDGYGYTF. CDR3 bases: TGCACCCCTAGGGGGGATGGCTATGGCTACACCTTC.